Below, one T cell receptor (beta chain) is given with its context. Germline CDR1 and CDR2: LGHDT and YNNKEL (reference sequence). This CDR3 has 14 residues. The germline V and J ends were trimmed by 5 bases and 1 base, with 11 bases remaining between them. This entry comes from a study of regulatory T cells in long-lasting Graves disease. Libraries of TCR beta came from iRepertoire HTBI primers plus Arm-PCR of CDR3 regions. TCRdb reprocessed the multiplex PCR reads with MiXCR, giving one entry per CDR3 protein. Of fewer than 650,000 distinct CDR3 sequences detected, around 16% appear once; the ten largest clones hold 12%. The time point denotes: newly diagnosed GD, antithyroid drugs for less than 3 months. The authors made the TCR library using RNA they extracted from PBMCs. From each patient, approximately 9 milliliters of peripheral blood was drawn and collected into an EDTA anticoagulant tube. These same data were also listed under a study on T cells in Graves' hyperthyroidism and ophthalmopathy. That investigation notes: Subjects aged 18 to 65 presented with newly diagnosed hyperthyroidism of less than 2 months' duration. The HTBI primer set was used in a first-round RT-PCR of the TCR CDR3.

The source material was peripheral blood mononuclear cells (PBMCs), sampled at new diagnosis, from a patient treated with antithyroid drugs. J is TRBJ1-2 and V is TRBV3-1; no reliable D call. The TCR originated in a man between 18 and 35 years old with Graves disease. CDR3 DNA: TGTGCCAGCAGCTCCTTTACTCTTAACTATGGCTACACCTTC. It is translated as CASSSFTLNYGYTF. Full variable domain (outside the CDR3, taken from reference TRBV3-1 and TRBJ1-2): DTAVSQTPKYLVTQMGNDKSIKCEQNLGHDTMYWYKQDSKKFLKIMFSYNNKELIINETVPNRFSPKSPDKAHLNLHINSLELGDSAVYFCASSSFTLNYGYTFGSGTRLTVV.